The 28 T cell receptor beta chains reported below all come from one sample, sequenced in a study of cytomegalovirus exposure and HLA in healthy donors (dated by TCRdb to the late 2010s). The method behind the library was the immunoSEQ multiplex PCR assay. For the multiplex PCR, a mixture combining 60 forward primers for TCR Vbeta segments and 13 reverse primers for TCR Jbeta segments was used. TCRdb limited this immuneACCESS table to in-frame rearrangements with V and J called. A share of clones is missing; checked studies link under half to unresolved V genes, and the rest is unexplained. This sample holds roughly 100,000 clones; around two thirds were observed only once. Less than 4.5% of the sample rests with the top ten. The sequenced material came from PBMCs. The receptors were sampled from a man in his thirties or forties in good health and CMV-seropositive.

The chain carries TRBV5-1 and TRBJ1-1, with 8 bases identical to TRBD1. Germline CDR1 reads SGHRS; CDR2 reads YFSETQ. This CDR3 comprises 15 residues. V lost 3 bases and J lost 6; bases outside the gene matches: 10. The CDR3 spells CASSYPGQGAAEAFF. The CDR3 nucleotides are TGCGCCAGCAGCTACCCAGGGCAGGGGGCAGCTGAAGCTTTCTTT.

The V and J genes are TRBV11-3 and TRBJ2-3; 8 bases line up with TRBD1. Looked up from germline, CDR1 is SGHNT and CDR2 is YENEEA. The CDR3 length is 16 residues. V shed 4 bases, J shed 4 bases, and the junction held 10 bases outside the gene matches. CDR3 in DNA: TGTGCCAGCAGCTCAGGACAGGGAATTGGCGCAGATACGCAGTATTTT. Translated, it gives CASSSGQGIGADTQYF.

The CDR3 bases are TGTGCCAGCAGCATATACAGCACAACTAATGAAAAACTGTTTTTT. It encodes CASSIYSTTNEKLFF. V usage is TRBV7-9 and J usage is TRBJ1-4; D call uncertain. Germline CDR1 is SEHNR and CDR2 is FQNEAQ (reference sequence). V shed 5 bases and J shed 0 bases, with 10 bases lying between them. The CDR3 is 15 amino acids.

V is TRBV25-1 and J is TRBJ1-1, with D unresolved. Germline V CDR1 and CDR2: MGHDK, SYGVNS. The CDR3 totals 13 residues. The V end was cut by 5 bases, the J end by 3 bases, with 10 bases between. The CDR3 DNA is TGTGCCAGCAGTTTAGGTGCGGACACTGAAGCTTTCTTT. It is translated as CASSLGADTEAFF.

This sequence joins TRBV11-3 and TRBJ2-1; the D gene is possibly TRBD2 (6 bases). The germline V gene encodes CDR1 SGHNT and CDR2 YENEEA. CDR3 length: 17 residues. The V end was cut by 5 bases, the J end by 4 bases, with 21 bases between. The CDR3, as DNA: TGTGCCAGCAGCCCTGTGAGGGCTCTCGGGGGTTACAATGAGCAGTTCTTC. Its translation is CASSPVRALGGYNEQFF.

CDR3 in amino acids: CASSPDRGTDTQYF. CDR3 nucleotide sequence: TGTGCCAGCAGCCCGGACAGGGGGACAGATACGCAGTATTTT. This chain uses TRBV6-5 with TRBJ2-3, with TRBD1 identical over 10 bases. Trimming cost V 6 bases and J 3 bases; bases outside gene matches: 3. The CDR3 spans 14 residues. Looked up from germline, CDR1 is MNHEY and CDR2 is SVGAGI.

This chain joins TRBV7-9 and TRBJ2-5, with 10 bases lining up with TRBD1. The better agreement between TRBJ2-7 and the DNA end casts doubt on the J call. The CDR3 loop spans 14 amino acids. In germline, CDR1 is SEHNR, CDR2 FQNEAQ (reference sequence). CDR3 protein: CASSPTDRGYEQYF. The CDR3 DNA reads as TGTGCCAGCAGCCCTACGGACAGGGGGTACGAGCAGTACTTC.

The chain carries TRBV6-6 and TRBJ1-1; tentative D call: TRBD1 (5 bases). Per germline, CDR1 MNHNY and CDR2 SVGAGI (reference sequence). This CDR3 is built from 14 residues. V was shortened by 4 bases and J by 1 base, with 10 bases between the two germline ends. CDR3 sequence reads: CASSLGQGNTEAFF. In DNA, the CDR3 is TGTGCCAGCAGTTTGGGGCAGGGGAACACTGAAGCTTTCTTT.

V usage is TRBV2 and J usage is TRBJ1-5; weak D call: TRBD1 (6 bases). V lost 3 bases to trimming and J lost 5 bases, with 11 bases between them. The CDR3 is 14 amino acids. CDR1 and CDR2 from the germline V gene are SNHLY and FYNNEI. The CDR3 nucleotides are TGTGCCAGCAGTGATATACAGGGAGATCAGCCCCAGCATTTT. This gives the protein CASSDIQGDQPQHF.

The rearrangement joins TRBV19 to TRBJ2-7, with 8 bases fitting TRBD1. Per germline, CDR1 LNHDA and CDR2 SQIVND (reference sequence). V shed 6 bases, J shed 2 bases, and the junction held 9 bases outside the gene matches. The CDR3 covers 15 residues. The CDR3 DNA sequence: TGTGCCAGTAGCCAACCCGGGACAGGAGCCTACGAGCAGTACTTC. Its translation is CASSQPGTGAYEQYF. Together with reference TRBV19 and TRBJ2-7, the CDR3 gives the full variable domain: DGGITQSPKYLFRKEGQNVTLSCEQNLNHDAMYWYRQDPGQGLRLIYYSQIVNDFQKGDIAEGYSVSREKKESFPLTVTSAQKNPTAFYLCASSQPGTGAYEQYFGPGTRLTVT.

This clone was counted a few times. The rearrangement joins TRBV7-9 to TRBJ1-6; possibly TRBD1 for D (5 bases). The CDR3 has 18 residues. The ends were cut back, 0 bases at V and 0 bases at J, with 12 bases in the middle. CDR1 and CDR2 (germline): SEHNR, FQNEAQ (reference sequence). Written as DNA, the CDR3 is TGTGCCAGCAGCTTAGCCGCAGGGCCCAGCTCCTATAATTCACCCCTCCACTTT. Amino acids: CASSLAAGPSSYNSPLHF.

The chain employs TRBV5-1 and TRBJ2-1; TRBD1 matches at 9 bases. V dropped 4 bases and J dropped 8; count of bases not matched to a gene: 10. Looked up from germline, CDR1 is SGHRS and CDR2 is YFSETQ. The CDR3 sequence is 15 residues long. CDR3 nucleotide sequence: TGCGCCAGCAGCGGAGGGACAGGGAGGGCCGATGAGCAGTTCTTC. As protein: CASSGGTGRADEQFF.

This chain uses TRBV28 with TRBJ2-5; TRBD1 aligns across 7 bases. The J call is uncertain, as TRBJ2-7 better fits the DNA end. CDR3 length equals 15 residues. Germline V gene data show CDR1 as MDHEN and CDR2 as SYDVKM. In DNA, the CDR3 is TGTGCCAGCAGTCCACCGACAGGGCTGTCCTACGAGCAGTACTTC. It translates to CASSPPTGLSYEQYF.

The rearrangement links TRBV2 to TRBJ2-1; 9 nucleotides agree with TRBD2. Trimming cost V 4 bases and J 6 bases; bases outside gene matches: 4. This CDR3 region has 14 residues. Germline V gene lookup returns CDR1 SNHLY and CDR2 FYNNEI. CDR3 DNA sequence: TGTGCCAGCAGTGGCGGGGGGGCCGGCAATGAGCAGTTCTTC. Amino acids: CASSGGGAGNEQFF. Filled out from reference TRBV2 and TRBJ2-1, the complete variable domain reads EPEVTQTPSHQVTQMGQEVILRCVPISNHLYFYWYRQILGQKVEFLVSFYNNEISEKSEIFDDQFSVERPDGSNFTLKIRSTKLEDSAMYFCASSGGGAGNEQFFGPGTRLTVL.

V usage is TRBV7-9 and J usage is TRBJ1-2, with D possibly TRBD1 on 5 matching bases. Trimming cost V 1 base and J 5 bases, with 11 bases left between them. CDR3 size: 14 residues. Germline assignment: CDR1 SEHNR and CDR2 FQNEAQ (reference sequence). CDR3 in amino acids: CASSLVRAGYGYTF. For the CDR3, the DNA is TGTGCCAGCAGCTTAGTTCGGGCAGGGTATGGCTACACCTTC.

The chain combines TRBV18 with TRBJ2-4, with 9 nucleotides matching TRBD1. The CDR3 is made up of 14 amino acids. The J segment lost 5 bases and the V segment lost 6 bases, leaving 5 bases of the junction unmatched. Germline CDR1 is KGHSH and CDR2 is LQKENI. The CDR3 DNA is TGTGCCAGCTCCCCGACAGGGGGGGAAAACATTCAGTACTTC. Translated: CASSPTGGENIQYF.

The chain joins TRBV4-2 to TRBJ1-6; D may be TRBD1 (5 bases). V dropped 0 bases and J dropped 12 bases, with 12 bases sitting between them. Germline V CDR1 and CDR2: LGHNA, YNFKEQ. CDR3 length: 14 residues. In nucleotides, the CDR3 is TGTGCCAGCAGCCAAGAATCCCAGGGAGGACCCCTCCACTTT. Residues: CASSQESQGGPLHF.

This chain links TRBV9 with TRBJ2-2, with 7 positions matching TRBD2. CDR3 length: 16 amino acids. The V segment lost 2 bases and the J segment 1 base; nucleotides outside the gene matches: 5. The germline gives CDR1 SGDLS, CDR2 YYNGEE. The CDR3: CASSVQSSGNTGELFF. The CDR3 DNA reads as TGTGCCAGCAGCGTTCAGTCTAGCGGGAACACCGGGGAGCTGTTTTTT.

This chain joins TRBV9 and TRBJ2-6; D not certain. V lost 3 bases and J 0 bases, leaving 7 bases between the germline ends. The V gene's germline CDR1 is SGDLS and CDR2 YYNGEE. This CDR3 spans 15 amino acids. The DNA for the CDR3 is TGTGCCAGCAGCGCCCCTCTCTCTGGGGCCAACGTCCTGACTTTC. Translated, it gives CASSAPLSGANVLTF. Filled out from reference TRBV9 and TRBJ2-6, the complete variable domain reads DSGVTQTPKHLITATGQRVTLRCSPRSGDLSVYWYQQSLDQGLQFLIQYYNGEERAKGNILERFSAQQFPDLHSELNLSSLELGDSALYFCASSAPLSGANVLTFGAGSRLTVL.

This clone was counted between two and nine times. The chain couples TRBV2 to TRBJ2-5, with D possibly TRBD2 on 6 matching bases. The CDR3 length is 13 residues. V lost 4 bases and J lost 2, with 8 bases in between. CDR1 and CDR2 (germline): SNHLY, FYNNEI. The DNA for the CDR3 is TGTGCCAGCAGTGGGACTACACAAGAGACCCAGTACTTC. Translated: CASSGTTQETQYF.

The chain couples TRBV2 to TRBJ2-7; TRBD1 matches at 9 bases. The CDR3 extends over 14 amino acids. V dropped 5 bases and J dropped 6; count of bases not matched to a gene: 8. CDR1 is SNHLY and CDR2 is FYNNEI in the germline V gene. The DNA for the CDR3 is TGTGCCAGCAGTCCGGGACAGGGTAGGTCCGAGCAGTACTTC. It yields the protein CASSPGQGRSEQYF.

The chain carries TRBV19 and TRBJ1-6; D unresolved. This CDR3 region has 15 residues. The germline gives CDR1 LNHDA, CDR2 SQIVND (reference sequence). The V gene lost 0 bases and the J gene lost 6 bases, with 9 bases spanning the gap. This CDR3 is CASSIEKRFNSPLHF. The CDR3 region has the DNA TGTGCCAGTAGTATAGAAAAACGGTTTAATTCACCCCTCCACTTT.

The chain couples TRBV13 to TRBJ2-5, with 9 bases fitting TRBD1. Looked up from germline, CDR1 is PRHDT and CDR2 is FYEKMQ (reference sequence). V trimming: 2 bases; J trimming: 4 bases; junction bases outside the gene matches: 8. This CDR3 comprises 16 residues. CDR3 sequence (DNA): TGTGCCAGCAGCTTACAGCTGACAGGGGGTGGAGAGACCCAGTACTTC. Its translation is CASSLQLTGGGETQYF.

The chain uses TRBV5-6 and TRBJ2-5, with a tentative D call TRBD2 (5 bases). The CDR3 extends over 15 amino acids. Between the trimmed V and J ends, which lost 0 bases and 5 bases, there was a span of 14 bases. Germline CDR1 is SGHDT and CDR2 is YYEEEE. CDR3 DNA sequence: TGTGCCAGCAGCTTGGTAGTCGGGGTTGGGGAGACCCAGTACTTC. It is translated as CASSLVVGVGETQYF.

J is TRBJ2-6 and V is TRBV5-5; 10 bases line up with TRBD1. The CDR3 is made up of 18 amino acids. Trimming cost V 5 bases and J 0 bases; bases outside gene matches: 8. Per germline, CDR1 SGHKS and CDR2 YYEKEE (reference sequence). CDR3 amino acids: CASRLTGTGVSGANVLTF. The CDR3 DNA sequence: TGTGCCAGCAGGTTGACCGGGACAGGGGTCTCTGGGGCCAACGTCCTGACTTTC.

The chain joins TRBV5-6 to TRBJ1-2, with D possibly being TRBD1 (6 bases). CDR1 and CDR2 (germline): SGHDT, YYEEEE. V was clipped by 4 bases and J by 4 bases, with 14 bases between them. This CDR3 comprises 14 residues. CDR3 in DNA: TGTGCCAGCAGCCCCGGGGGGGCCCCCTATGGCTACACCTTC. Protein product: CASSPGGAPYGYTF.

The sample holds one count of this clone. The chain couples TRBV4-1 to TRBJ1-1; D is undetermined. The CDR3 has 14 residues. Germline CDR1 reads MGHRA; CDR2 reads YSYEKL. V gave up 3 bases and J gave up 3 bases, with 11 bases separating them. Here the CDR3 reads CASSHITGDTEAFF. The CDR3 DNA reads as TGCGCCAGCAGCCATATTACCGGTGACACTGAAGCTTTCTTT.

This rearrangement joins TRBV18 to TRBJ2-2; 14 bases are a match to TRBD2. This CDR3 contains 18 residues. Looked up from germline, CDR1 is KGHSH and CDR2 is LQKENI. The ends lost 0 bases at V and 7 bases at J; junction bases unmatched: 7. DNA of the CDR3: TGTGCCAGCTCACCACCGGAGACTAGCGGGGGGGCCGGCGGGGAGCTGTTTTTT. It yields the protein CASSPPETSGGAGGELFF. The full variable domain, in which reference TRBV18 and TRBJ2-2 provide the parts outside the CDR3, is NAGVMQNPRHLVRRRGQEARLRCSPMKGHSHVYWYRQLPEEGLKFMVYLQKENIIDESGMPKERFSAEFPKEGPSILRIQQVVRGDSAAYFCASSPPETSGGAGGELFFGEGSRLTVL.